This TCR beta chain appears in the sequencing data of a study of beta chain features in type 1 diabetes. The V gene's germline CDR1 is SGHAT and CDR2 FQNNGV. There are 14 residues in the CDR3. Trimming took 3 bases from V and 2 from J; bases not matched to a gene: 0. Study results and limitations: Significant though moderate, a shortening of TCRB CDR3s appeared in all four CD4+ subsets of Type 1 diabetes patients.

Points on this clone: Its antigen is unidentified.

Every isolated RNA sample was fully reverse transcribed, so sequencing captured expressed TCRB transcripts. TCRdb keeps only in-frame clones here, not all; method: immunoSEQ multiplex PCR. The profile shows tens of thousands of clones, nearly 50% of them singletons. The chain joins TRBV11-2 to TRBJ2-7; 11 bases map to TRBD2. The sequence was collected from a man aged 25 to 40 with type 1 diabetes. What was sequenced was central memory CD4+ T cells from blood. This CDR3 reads CASSFSGGAYEQYF. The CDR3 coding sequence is TGTGCCAGCAGCTTTAGCGGGGGGGCCTACGAGCAGTACTTC. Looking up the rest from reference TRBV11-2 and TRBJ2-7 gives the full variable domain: EAGVAQSPRYKIIEKRQSVAFWCNPISGHATLYWYQQILGQGPKLLIQFQNNGVVDDSQLPKDRFSAERLKGVDSTLKIQPAKLEDSAVYLCASSFSGGAYEQYFGPGTRLTVT.